The clone carrying this T cell receptor beta chain was picked up a small number of times. Its antigen is not known. The data were taken from a study of cytomegalovirus exposure and HLA in healthy donors. Donors had nominal health at sampling but likely had unrecorded immune exposures. Trimming left V 2 bases short and J 8 bases short, with 9 bases between. Germline assignment: CDR1 LNHDA and CDR2 SQIVND (reference sequence). The CDR3 has 12 amino acids. Study observations and caveats: Specific recognition of CMV antigens was confirmed in vitro for a few chains (all CMV-associated). Later, an analysis showed that TCR beta chains associated with HLA were more clonally expanded than others that were equally common.

PCR primers comprised 60 Vbeta and 13 Jbeta primers. Produced via immunoSEQ multiplex PCR; TCRdb's table is partial and in-frame only. In the table there are about 190,000 clones, over 70% of which are singletons. Sequencing used PBMCs. V and J are TRBV19 and TRBJ1-1; the D gene is possibly TRBD1 (5 bases). The TCR comes from a man over 45 in good health and CMV-seronegative. The CDR3 region is CASSIRGSEAFF. DNA of the CDR3: TGTGCCAGTAGTATACGGGGGAGCGAAGCTTTCTTT.